This T cell receptor beta chain is drawn from a study of cytomegalovirus exposure and HLA in healthy donors. The CDR3 is made up of 13 amino acids. Germline CDR1 is LNHDA and CDR2 is SQIVND (reference sequence). Unmatched junction bases numbered 6, after V lost 9 bases and J lost 4 bases. Both 60 Vbeta primers and 13 Jbeta primers went into the PCR. The repertoire was sequenced with immunoSEQ multiplex PCR; TCRdb's copy has only in-frame clones and lacks some. The sample includes about 120,000 clones, approximately 81% of them seen just once. This TCR was sampled from a woman aged 40 to 49 in good health and CMV-seronegative. Sequenced material: PBMCs. J is TRBJ2-1 and V is TRBV19; 7 positions match TRBD1. The CDR3 protein is CASRDRIYNEQFF. The CDR3 DNA follows: TGTGCCAGCCGGGACAGAATATACAATGAGCAGTTCTTC.